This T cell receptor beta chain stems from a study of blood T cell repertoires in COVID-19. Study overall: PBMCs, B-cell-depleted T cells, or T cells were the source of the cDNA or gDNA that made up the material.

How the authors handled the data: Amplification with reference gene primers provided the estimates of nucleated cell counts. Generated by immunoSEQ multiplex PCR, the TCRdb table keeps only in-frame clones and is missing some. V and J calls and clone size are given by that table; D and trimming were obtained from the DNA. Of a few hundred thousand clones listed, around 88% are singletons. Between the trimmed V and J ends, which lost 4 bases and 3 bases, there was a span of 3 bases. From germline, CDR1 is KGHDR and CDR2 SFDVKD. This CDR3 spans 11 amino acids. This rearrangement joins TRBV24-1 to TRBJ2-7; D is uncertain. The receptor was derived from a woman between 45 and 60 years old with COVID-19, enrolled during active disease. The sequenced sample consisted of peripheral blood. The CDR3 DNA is TGTGCCACCAGTGACCTCTACGAGCAGTACTTC. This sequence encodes CATSDLYEQYF.